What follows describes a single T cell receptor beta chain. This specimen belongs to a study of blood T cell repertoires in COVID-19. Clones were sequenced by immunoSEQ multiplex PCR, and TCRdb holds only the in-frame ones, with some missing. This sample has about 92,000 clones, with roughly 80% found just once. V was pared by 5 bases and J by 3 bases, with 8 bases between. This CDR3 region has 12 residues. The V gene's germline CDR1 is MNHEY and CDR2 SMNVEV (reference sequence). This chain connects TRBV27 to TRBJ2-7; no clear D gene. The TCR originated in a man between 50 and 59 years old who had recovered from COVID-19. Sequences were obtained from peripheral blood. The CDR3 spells CASSLAYYEQYF. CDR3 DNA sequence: TGTGCCAGCAGTCTTGCCTACTACGAGCAGTACTTC.